The entry below describes one TCR beta chain. Its specific antigen is unknown. Within one base of it there is no much larger clone, and no base qualities were kept. Genomic DNA was isolated from the sorted cells so that the TCRbeta CDR3 region could be sequenced. The immunoSEQ Assay was used for sequencing of TCRbeta CDR3 regions. In its TCRdb copy, this immuneACCESS table keeps in-frame sequences only and misses some clones. Where compared with another copy, unresolved V genes explain less than half of these, and the others have no known cause. Within this sample are tens of thousands of clones, with about nine tenths of them counted one time only. The top ten clonotypes cover about 1.9% of the sample. Reading from cysteine to phenylalanine, the CDR3 counts 17 amino acids. Only the CDR3 DNA is retained, 51 bases long and in frame from the first base. The sample belongs to a study of OX40 agonist ivuxolimab in advanced cancers. The study in broad terms: Ivuxolimab was an agonistic, fully human IgG2 monoclonal antibody directed against OX40 (CD134), a costimulatory receptor. Intravenous ivuxolimab was administered to patients every 2 weeks at six dose levels: 0.01, 0.1, 0.3, 1.5, 3 and 10 mg/kg. Among the approximately 54 dose-escalation patients, around 20 had hepatocellular carcinoma, about 15 melanoma, 9 renal cell carcinoma and 9 head and neck cancer. The dose-escalation cohort was about 83% male with a mean age of 60 years, ranging from roughly 20 to 80. Patients were allowed to have had prior anti-PD-1, anti-PD-L1 or anti-CTLA-4 therapy, and approximately 40% of the dose-escalation patients had been treated with checkpoint inhibitors. Partial responses occurred in three dose-escalation patients: two with cutaneous melanoma and one with hepatocellular carcinoma. Peripheral TCRbeta sequencing was intended to test whether TCR sequence diversity was altered and clonal T-cell expansion was caused by ivuxolimab. The paper reports the monotherapy dose-escalation portion (N of about 47 patients) of the phase I ivuxolimab trial. The research as a whole found: The antigen specificity of the clonally expanded peripheral T cells was not determined. At doses of 0.1 to 3.0 mg/kg, clonal expansion of both CD4+ and CD8+ blood T cells was observed from baseline to week 6. Low levels of normalized T-cell clonal expansion were also seen in some patients who did not respond. In the 0.1-3.0 mg/kg groups, partial responders had among the lowest normalized peripheral clonal expansion, particularly in CD8+ T cells. After ivuxolimab, CD8+ T cells had more expanded clones than CD4+ T cells on average.

The trial excluded patients who had a history of autoimmune disease or who were on systemic immunosuppression. Peripheral blood for TCR sequencing was drawn from every dose cohort at baseline, at cycle 4 day 1 and at cycle 7 day 1. The samples were taken from a phase I, first-in-human, multicenter, open-label dose-escalation trial of ivuxolimab. Adults with locally advanced or metastatic melanoma, renal cell, hepatocellular, or head and neck squamous cell carcinoma were enrolled in the trial. Before TCR sequencing, CD4+ T cells and CD8+ T cells were sorted from peripheral blood as separate populations.

The input for sequencing was CD4+ or CD8+ T cells sorted from blood, taken in a trial of the OX40 agonist ivuxolimab. This sequence uses TRBV21-1 and TRBJ2-1; the table's D call, TRBD2, was not checked against the DNA. TRBV21-1 is a pseudogene. The sequence derives from an adult with an advanced solid tumor such as melanoma, head and neck, liver or kidney cancer. The nucleotide sequence reads TGTGCCAGCAGCAAAAGGAAGGGACTAGCGGGAGATGATGAGCAGTTCTTC. This is translated as CASSKRKGLAGDDEQFF.